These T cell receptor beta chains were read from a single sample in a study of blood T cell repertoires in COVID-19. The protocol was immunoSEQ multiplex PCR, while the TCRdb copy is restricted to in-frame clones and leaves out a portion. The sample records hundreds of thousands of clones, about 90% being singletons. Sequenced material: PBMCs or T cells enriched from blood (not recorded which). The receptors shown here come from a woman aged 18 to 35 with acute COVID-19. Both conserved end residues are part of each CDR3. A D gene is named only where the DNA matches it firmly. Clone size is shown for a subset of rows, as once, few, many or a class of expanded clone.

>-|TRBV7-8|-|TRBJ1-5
CASSLWRNQPQHF
TGTGCCAGCAGCTTATGGAGAAATCAGCCCCAGCATTTT
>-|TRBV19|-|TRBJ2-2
CASSPESFDTGELFF
TGTGCCAGTAGTCCAGAATCTTTTGACACCGGGGAGCTGTTTTTT
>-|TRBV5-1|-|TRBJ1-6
CASSLVGVDSPLHF
TGCGCCAGCAGCTTGGTCGGGGTGGATTCACCCCTCCACTTT
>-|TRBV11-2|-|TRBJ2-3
CASSLDRRGDTQYF
TGTGCCAGCAGCTTAGATAGGAGGGGAGATACGCAGTATTTT
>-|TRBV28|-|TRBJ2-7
CASSFRRDIIYEQYF
TGTGCCAGCAGTTTTCGTCGGGACATAATTTACGAGCAGTACTTC
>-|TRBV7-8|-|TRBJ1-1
CASSQDRNTEAFF
TGTGCCAGCAGCCAAGACAGGAACACTGAAGCTTTCTTT
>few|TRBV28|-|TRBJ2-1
CASSFPGGTYSYNEQFF
TGTGCCAGCAGCTTCCCTGGGGGGACTTACTCCTACAATGAGCAGTTCTTC
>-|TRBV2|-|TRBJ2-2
CASSEVGTANTGELFF
TGTGCCAGCAGTGAAGTTGGGACTGCCAACACCGGGGAGCTGTTTTTT
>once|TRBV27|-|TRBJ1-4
CASSLLGVDEKLFF
TGTGCCAGCAGTTTATTAGGGGTTGATGAAAAACTGTTTTTT
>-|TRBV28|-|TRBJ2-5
CASSPGAAQETQYF
TGTGCCAGCAGCCCCGGAGCAGCTCAAGAGACCCAGTACTTC
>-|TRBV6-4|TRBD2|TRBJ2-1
CASSEGLASRNEQFF
TGTGCCAGCAGTGAAGGACTAGCGTCCCGCAATGAGCAGTTCTTC
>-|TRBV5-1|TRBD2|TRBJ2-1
CASSLISWTSNNEQFF
TGCGCCAGCAGCTTGATAAGCTGGACTAGCAATAATGAGCAGTTCTTC
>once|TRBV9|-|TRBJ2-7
CASSAQTRASLGEQYF
TGTGCCAGCAGTGCTCAGACGCGGGCCTCATTAGGGGAGCAGTACTTC
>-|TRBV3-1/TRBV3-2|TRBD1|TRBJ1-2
CASSHPTGEIPSENYGYTF
TGTGCCAGCAGCCATCCGACAGGGGAGATACCCTCCGAGAACTATGGCTACACCTTC
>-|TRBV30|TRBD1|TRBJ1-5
CAARTGVSNQPQHF
TGTGCCGCTAGGACAGGGGTTAGCAATCAGCCCCAGCATTTT
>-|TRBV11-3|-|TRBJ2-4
CASSPRGRGAIQYF
TGTGCCAGCAGCCCCCGAGGGCGGGGAGCGATTCAGTACTTC
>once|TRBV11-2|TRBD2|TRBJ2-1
CASSLIAGDYNEQFF
TGTGCCAGCAGCTTGATAGCGGGGGACTACAATGAGCAGTTCTTC
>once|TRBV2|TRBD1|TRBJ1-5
CASNRDRGGNQPQHF
TGTGCCAGCAACCGGGACAGGGGTGGAAATCAGCCCCAGCATTTT
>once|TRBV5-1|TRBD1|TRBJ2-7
CASGLDRVGEQYF
TGCGCCAGCGGATTGGACAGGGTGGGCGAGCAGTACTTC
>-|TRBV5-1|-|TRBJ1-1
CASSPQDSDTEAFF
TGCGCCAGCAGCCCACAGGACAGTGACACTGAAGCTTTCTTT
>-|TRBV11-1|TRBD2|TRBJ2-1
CASTQWAGVNEQFF
TGTGCCAGCACCCAATGGGCGGGAGTAAATGAGCAGTTCTTC
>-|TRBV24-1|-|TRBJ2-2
CATSDRGWTGELFF
TGTGCCACCAGTGATAGGGGATGGACCGGGGAGCTGTTTTTT
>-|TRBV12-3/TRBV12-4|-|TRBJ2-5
CASSFRIQETQYF
TGTGCCAGCAGTTTCAGGATTCAAGAGACCCAGTACTTC
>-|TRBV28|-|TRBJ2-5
CASSLSLGTQYF
TGTGCCAGCAGTTTGTCCCTAGGGACCCAGTACTTC
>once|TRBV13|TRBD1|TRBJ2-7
CASSPWGQGKGEQYF
TGTGCCAGCAGCCCCTGGGGACAGGGAAAGGGCGAGCAGTACTTC
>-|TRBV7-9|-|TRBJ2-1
CASSLSASFYNEQFF
TGTGCCAGCAGCTTATCAGCTAGCTTTTACAATGAGCAGTTCTTC
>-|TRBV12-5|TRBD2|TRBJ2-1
CASGFSTSGAIYNEQFF
TGTGCTAGTGGTTTCTCCACTAGCGGAGCTATATACAATGAGCAGTTCTTC
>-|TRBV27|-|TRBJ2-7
CASTTKGDSPYEQYF
TGTGCCAGCACCACTAAAGGGGACTCTCCCTACGAGCAGTACTTC
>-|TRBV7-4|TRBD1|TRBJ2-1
CASSLVTGNSYNEQFF
TGTGCCAGCAGCTTAGTGACAGGGAACTCCTACAATGAGCAGTTCTTC
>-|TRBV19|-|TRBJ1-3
CASSLRYGNTIYF
TGTGCCAGTAGCTTGCGATATGGAAACACCATATATTTT
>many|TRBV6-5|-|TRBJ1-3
CASTFSGDGGNTIYF
TGTGCCAGCACCTTCTCAGGGGATGGGGGAAACACCATATATTTT
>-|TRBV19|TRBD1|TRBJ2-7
CASSLGQGREQYF
TGTGCCAGTAGTTTGGGACAGGGAAGGGAGCAGTACTTC
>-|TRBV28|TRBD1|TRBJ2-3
CASSPAPGGSGTDTQYF
TGTGCCAGCAGCCCAGCACCAGGGGGCTCGGGCACAGATACGCAGTATTTT
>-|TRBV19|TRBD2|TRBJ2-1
CASTRGGIPPYNEQFF
TGTGCCAGTACCCGGGGGGGGATCCCTCCCTACAATGAGCAGTTCTTC
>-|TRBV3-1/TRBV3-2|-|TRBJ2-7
CASSQGDQVWRYEQYF
TGTGCCAGCAGCCAAGGTGATCAGGTGTGGCGCTACGAGCAGTACTTC
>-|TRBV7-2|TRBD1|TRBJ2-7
CASSLLTYRDSSYEQYF
TGTGCCAGCAGCTTATTAACTTACCGGGACAGTTCCTACGAGCAGTACTTC
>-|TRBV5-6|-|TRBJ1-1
CASSLGAGMNTEAFF
TGTGCCAGCAGCTTGGGGGCAGGCATGAACACTGAAGCTTTCTTT
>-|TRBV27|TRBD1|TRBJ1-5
CASSRRQGDRPQHF
TGTGCCAGCAGCAGAAGACAGGGTGATAGGCCCCAGCATTTT
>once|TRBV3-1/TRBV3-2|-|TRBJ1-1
CASSPPIRRGNTEAFF
TGTGCCAGCAGCCCACCTATCCGCCGGGGGAACACTGAAGCTTTCTTT
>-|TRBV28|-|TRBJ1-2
CASSSQGYGYTF
TGTGCCAGCAGCTCCCAGGGATATGGCTACACCTTC
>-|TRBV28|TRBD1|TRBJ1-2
CASSLGTGSWYGYTF
TGTGCCAGCAGTTTAGGGACAGGGAGTTGGTATGGCTACACCTTC
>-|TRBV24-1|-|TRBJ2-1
CATSDWGQEQFF
TGTGCCACCAGTGATTGGGGCCAAGAGCAGTTCTTC
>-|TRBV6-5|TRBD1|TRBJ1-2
CASSYSIQGAYGYTF
TGTGCCAGCAGTTACTCGATACAGGGGGCGTATGGCTACACCTTC
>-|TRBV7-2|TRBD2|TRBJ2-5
CASSLEGLAVSQETQYF
TGTGCCAGCAGCTTAGAGGGTCTAGCGGTCTCACAAGAGACCCAGTACTTC
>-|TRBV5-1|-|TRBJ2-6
CASKGGETSGANVLTF
TGCGCCAGCAAGGGCGGGGAGACCTCTGGGGCCAACGTCCTGACTTTC
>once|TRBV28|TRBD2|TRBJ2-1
CASSFPFTREGPGGEQFF
TGTGCCAGCAGTTTCCCCTTCACGCGGGAGGGTCCCGGGGGTGAGCAGTTCTTC
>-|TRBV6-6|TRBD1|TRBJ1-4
CASSPGTGGAANEKLFF
TGTGCCAGCAGTCCTGGGACAGGGGGCGCGGCTAATGAAAAACTGTTTTTT
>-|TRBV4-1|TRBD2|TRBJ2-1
CASSQVLGTSGSRNNEQFF
TGCGCCAGCAGCCAAGTCTTAGGGACTAGCGGGAGCAGGAACAATGAGCAGTTCTTC
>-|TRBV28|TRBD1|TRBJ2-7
CASNLDRANEQYF
TGTGCCAGCAACTTGGACAGGGCGAACGAGCAGTACTTC
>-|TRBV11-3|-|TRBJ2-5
CASSQEGRETQYF
TGTGCCAGCAGCCAGGAGGGGCGAGAGACCCAGTACTTC
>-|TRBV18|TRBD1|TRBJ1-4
CASSLWTGDNEKLFF
TGTGCCAGCTCACTCTGGACAGGGGATAATGAAAAACTGTTTTTT
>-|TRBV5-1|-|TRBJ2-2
CASSWALGTGELFF
TGCGCCAGCAGCTGGGCCCTGGGCACCGGGGAGCTGTTTTTT
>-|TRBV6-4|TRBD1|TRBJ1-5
CASSDPKETGYQPQHF
TGTGCCAGCAGTGACCCAAAAGAGACAGGGTATCAGCCCCAGCATTTT
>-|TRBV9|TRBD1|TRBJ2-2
CASSVVQGAGGELFF
TGTGCCAGCAGCGTAGTTCAGGGGGCCGGCGGGGAGCTGTTTTTT
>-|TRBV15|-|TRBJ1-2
CATSRDFGTHLPF
TGTGCCACCAGCAGAGATTTCGGGACACACCTTCCCTTC
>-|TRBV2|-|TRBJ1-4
CASSGAGLSEKLFF
TGTGCCAGCAGTGGGGCAGGGCTCAGTGAAAAACTGTTTTTT
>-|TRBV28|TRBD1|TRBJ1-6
CASSLTGAGNSPLHF
TGTGCCAGCAGTTTAACAGGGGCCGGAAATTCACCCCTCCACTTT
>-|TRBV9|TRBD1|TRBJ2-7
CASSASGGPYEQYF
TGTGCCAGCAGCGCCTCAGGGGGCCCCTACGAGCAGTACTTC
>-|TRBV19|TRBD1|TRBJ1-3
CASRSGGQVGNTIYF
TGTGCCAGCCGATCCGGGGGACAGGTCGGAAACACCATATATTTT
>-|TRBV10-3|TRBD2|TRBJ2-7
CAISGIAGGPDEQYF
TGTGCCATCAGTGGCATAGCGGGAGGGCCGGACGAGCAGTACTTC